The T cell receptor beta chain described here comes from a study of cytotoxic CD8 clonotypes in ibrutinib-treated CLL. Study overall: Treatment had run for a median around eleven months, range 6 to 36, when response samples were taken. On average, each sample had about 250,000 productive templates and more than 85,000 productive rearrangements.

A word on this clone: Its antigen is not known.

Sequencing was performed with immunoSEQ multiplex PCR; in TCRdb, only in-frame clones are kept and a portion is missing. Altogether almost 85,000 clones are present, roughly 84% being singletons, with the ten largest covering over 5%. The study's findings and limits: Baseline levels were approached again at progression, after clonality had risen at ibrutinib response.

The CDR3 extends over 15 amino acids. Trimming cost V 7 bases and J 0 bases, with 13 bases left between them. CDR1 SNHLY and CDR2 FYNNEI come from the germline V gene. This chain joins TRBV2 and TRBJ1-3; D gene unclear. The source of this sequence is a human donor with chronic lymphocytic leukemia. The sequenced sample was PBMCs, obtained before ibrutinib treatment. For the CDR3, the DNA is TGTGCCAGCAAGTCATTGGGGAGCTCTGGAAACACCATATATTTT. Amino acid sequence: CASKSLGSSGNTIYF.